A selection of T cell receptor beta chains follows, all from one sample in a study of T cell repertoires in cytomegalovirus infection. These receptors lack a known antigen. TCRdb used MiXCR to reprocess the reads, holding one entry per CDR3 protein. The repertoire holds 100,000 or so distinct CDR3 sequences, 25% to 30% seen once, with around 68% in the top ten. This material consisted of CD8+ T cells from cultured PBMCs, taken from culture after CMV antigen stimulation. These receptors all come from a human donor in good health (CMV status not recorded). Some clones in this sample may be carry-over from other donors' samples. The CDR3 runs from the conserved cysteine through the conserved F or W. The D gene is left open where the match is weak. Part of the rows lack a size; the others show once, few, many or a class for expanded clones.

d_call | j_call | v_call | clone_size | cdr3_nt | cdr3_aa
TRBD1 | TRBJ1-2 | TRBV5-1 | few | TGCGCCAGCAGCCGTACGACAGGGGACTATGGCTACACCTTC | CASSRTTGDYGYTF
NA | TRBJ1-6 | TRBV7-9 | NA | TGTGCCAGCAGCCGAGGGGGGGCCAATTCACCCCTCCACTTT | CASSRGGANSPLHF
NA | TRBJ2-3 | TRBV24-1 | few | TGTGCCACCAGTGATTTGTATCGGGACCCAGATACGCAGTATTTT | CATSDLYRDPDTQYF
NA | TRBJ1-1 | TRBV4-2 | many | TGTGCCAGCAGCCAAGAAAGTCTAGGGGGAACTGAAGCTTTCTTT | CASSQESLGGTEAFF
TRBD1 | TRBJ2-3 | TRBV2 | NA | TGTGCCAGCACCGGGGGGACAGGGGGCACAGATACGCAGTATTTT | CASTGGTGGTDTQYF
NA | TRBJ1-2 | TRBV20-1 | NA | TGCAGTGCTAGAGCCTCCCTCGTTAACTATGGCTACACCTTC | CSARASLVNYGYTF
NA | TRBJ1-5 | TRBV4-1 | few | TGCGCCAGCAGCCAAGTGGAGGGTCAGCCCCAGCATTTT | CASSQVEGQPQHF
TRBD1 | TRBJ1-1 | TRBV25-1 | NA | TGTGCCAGCACCGGGACAGGGGACTTGACGGGCACTGAAGCTTTCTTT | CASTGTGDLTGTEAFF
NA | TRBJ1-1 | TRBV4-1 | NA | TGCGCCAGCAGCCAAGAGCCAGTGCCTAACACTGAAGCTTTCTTT | CASSQEPVPNTEAFF
NA | TRBJ2-3 | TRBV10-3 | NA | TGTGCCATCAGTGAGTCGATAACAGACACAGATACGCAGTATTTT | CAISESITDTDTQYF
TRBD2 | TRBJ2-7 | TRBV28 | many | TGTGCCAGCAGTCCCCGGACTAGCGGGATTCGGTACGAGCAGTACTTC | CASSPRTSGIRYEQYF
NA | TRBJ2-6 | TRBV6-5 | NA | TGTGCCAGCAGTTACCCCAAAAGTGGAGGGGACCGACTCTCTGGGGCCAACGTCCTGACTTTC | CASSYPKSGGDRLSGANVLTF
NA | TRBJ2-7 | TRBV7-9 | NA | TGTGCCAGCAGCTCGGACCAGCGGAACTACGAGCAGTACTTC | CASSSDQRNYEQYF
NA | TRBJ1-4 | TRBV27 | few | TGTGCCAGCAGTTCTACAGGGCATAATGAAAAACTGTTTTTT | CASSSTGHNEKLFF
NA | TRBJ2-1 | TRBV12-3/TRBV12-4 | many | TGTGCCACCCAGGAGAGCTCCTACAATGAGCAGTTCTTC | CATQESSYNEQFF
NA | TRBJ2-7 | TRBV2 | NA | TGTGCCAGCAGTGTTAGCTTCTACGAGCAGTACTTC | CASSVSFYEQYF
NA | TRBJ1-2 | TRBV20-1 | NA | TGCAGTGCGCCGGACGGCTATGGCTACACCTTC | CSAPDGYGYTF
NA | TRBJ1-1 | TRBV19 | many | TGTGCCAGTAGTGTAAACCCCGGGGACACTGAAGCTTTCTTT | CASSVNPGDTEAFF
TRBD1 | TRBJ1-1 | TRBV5-6 | few | TGTGCCAGCAGCCCCGGGACAGGGCGTACTGAAGCTTTCTTT | CASSPGTGRTEAFF
NA | TRBJ1-5 | TRBV20-1 | NA | TGCAGTGCTAGGGGCTGGGGGGATAGCAATCAGCCCCAGCATTTT | CSARGWGDSNQPQHF
TRBD1 | TRBJ2-3 | TRBV6-1 | NA | TGTGCCAGCAGTCCCCTGTTTAGGACAGGGATTTCTTTCGGAAAAGATTCAGATACGCAGTATTTT | CASSPLFRTGISFGKDSDTQYF
NA | TRBJ2-3 | TRBV7-2 | many | TGTGCCAGCAGCCGGAGCCCAAGCCGGGGCACAGATACGCAGTATTTT | CASSRSPSRGTDTQYF
TRBD2 | TRBJ2-1 | TRBV4-1 | many | TGCGCCAGCAGCCAAGAGGGTGTTCGTAGCGGGGGGGCACACAATGAGCAGTTCTTC | CASSQEGVRSGGAHNEQFF
NA | TRBJ1-1 | TRBV2 | NA | TGTGCCAGCAGTGAAGCGATTGTTCCGACACCGAACACTGAAGCTTTCTTT | CASSEAIVPTPNTEAFF
TRBD1 | TRBJ2-5 | TRBV4-1 | NA | TGCGCCAGCAGCCAAGGGGACAGTGAAGAGACCCAGTACTTC | CASSQGDSEETQYF
TRBD2 | TRBJ2-4 | TRBV19 | many | TGTGCCAGTAGTACCTACGGGGGGTCCAACCCCATTCAGTACTTC | CASSTYGGSNPIQYF
TRBD2 | TRBJ2-3 | TRBV7-8 | NA | TGTGCCAGCAGGGCTCTTAGCGGGGAGGACACAGATACGCAGTATTTT | CASRALSGEDTDTQYF
NA | TRBJ1-1 | TRBV19 | NA | TGTGCCAGTAGTACCCGGGTGAACACTGAAGCTTTCTTT | CASSTRVNTEAFF
TRBD1 | TRBJ1-3 | TRBV10-3 | many | TGTGCCATCACCCAGGGCCGGGACAGGGACACCATATATTTT | CAITQGRDRDTIYF
NA | TRBJ2-7 | TRBV25-1 | few | TGTGCCAGCAGTCCGACAGGTCTCTCCTACGAGCAGTACTTC | CASSPTGLSYEQYF
TRBD2 | TRBJ2-2 | TRBV5-6 | NA | TGTGCCAGCAGCCCTCTAGCGGGGTATAACACCGGGGAGCTGTTTTTT | CASSPLAGYNTGELFF
NA | TRBJ2-5 | TRBV7-6 | NA | TGTGCCAGCAGCTTATCGGGGGAGTACCAAGAGACCCAGTACTTC | CASSLSGEYQETQYF
NA | TRBJ2-7 | TRBV7-8 | many | TGTGCCAGCAGCTTGGAGGAGAGGGACGAGCAGTACTTC | CASSLEERDEQYF
NA | TRBJ1-2 | TRBV7-6 | NA | TGTGCCAGCAGCTCCTCCGTAGCAGACTCCTATGGCTACACCTTC | CASSSSVADSYGYTF
NA | TRBJ2-1 | TRBV7-9 | NA | TGTGCCAGCAGCCCCGACGAAGCCCTTCAAGAGCAGTTCTTC | CASSPDEALQEQFF
NA | TRBJ1-1 | TRBV12-3/TRBV12-4 | many | TGTGCCAGCCTCGGGGGAGGCACTGAAGCTTTCTTT | CASLGGGTEAFF
TRBD2 | TRBJ2-5 | TRBV7-2 | many | TGTGCCAGCAGCGGGACTAGCGGGCATTTGGAGACCCAGTACTTC | CASSGTSGHLETQYF
TRBD2 | TRBJ2-5 | TRBV5-1 | NA | TGCGCCAGTTGCTGCGGGGGGCCGCGGGAGACCCAGTACTTC | CASCCGGPRETQYF
TRBD2 | TRBJ2-3 | TRBV29-1 | many | TGCAGCTTTCACAGCGGGAAGGACACAGATACGCAGTATTTT | CSFHSGKDTDTQYF
TRBD1 | TRBJ2-7 | TRBV19 | few | TGTGCCAGTAGTATTGACAGGGGGCAAGAGCAGTACTTC | CASSIDRGQEQYF
NA | TRBJ1-6 | TRBV7-2 | NA | TGTGCCAGCAGCTTAGGACGGAGCTCCTATAATTCACCCCTCCACTTT | CASSLGRSSYNSPLHF
NA | TRBJ1-5 | TRBV19 | NA | TGTGCCAGTACCCGGGGAGTCAATCAGCCCCAGCATTTT | CASTRGVNQPQHF
NA | TRBJ1-5 | TRBV24-1 | NA | TGTGCCACCAGTGACGCCAGGGCTCAGCCCCAGCATTTT | CATSDARAQPQHF
TRBD1 | TRBJ1-2 | TRBV6-5 | NA | TGTGCCAGCAGTCGGGACAGGGGGCCATATGGCTACACCTTC | CASSRDRGPYGYTF
NA | TRBJ1-2 | TRBV5-6 | NA | TGTGCCAGCAGCCCCCTGGGGAGGGATCTCGGCTATGGCTACACCTTC | CASSPLGRDLGYGYTF
TRBD1 | TRBJ1-1 | TRBV7-6 | many | TGTGCCAGCAGCTTTGTGCTAGGGACAGGGGTTATCAGGAACACTGAAGCTTTCTTT | CASSFVLGTGVIRNTEAFF
TRBD1 | TRBJ1-5 | TRBV5-6 | NA | TGTGCCAGCAGCCTGGACAGGGCTTATGGTCAGCCCCAGCATTTT | CASSLDRAYGQPQHF
TRBD1 | TRBJ1-2 | TRBV5-4 | NA | TGTGCCAGCAGCTTACAGGGGGCTGGTAACTATGGCTACACCTTC | CASSLQGAGNYGYTF
TRBD1 | TRBJ2-7 | TRBV29-1 | few | TGCAGCGTTGGGGGGACAGGGATGATCAACGAGCAGTACTTC | CSVGGTGMINEQYF
TRBD1 | TRBJ2-7 | TRBV4-1 | few | TGCGCCAGCAGCCAAGGACAGGGGACCTCCTACGAGCAGTACTTC | CASSQGQGTSYEQYF